The 9 T cell receptor beta chains given below trace back to one sample, sequenced in a study of response to subunit inactivated influenza vaccine. TCRdb re-called the RT-PCR reads with MiXCR, one entry per CDR3 protein. The table has around 850,000 distinct CDR3 sequences, 15% to 20% seen once. Material: PBMCs from blood, obtained 5 days after vaccination. The receptors shown here come from a man in his fifties who received an inactivated influenza vaccine.

This chain uses TRBV7-2 with TRBJ1-6; unclear D gene. V lost 6 bases, J lost 0 bases, and 12 bases lay in between. The CDR3 has 16 residues. Germline CDR1 reads SGHTA; CDR2 reads FQGNSA. CDR3 in amino acids: CASRDVGFSYNSPLHF. CDR3 bases: TGTGCCAGCAGGGACGTCGGGTTCTCCTATAATTCACCCCTCCACTTT.

Details on this clonotype: The junction differs from germline at one of its ends, possibly a read error. V gene TRBV5-1 combines with J gene TRBJ2-2, with D perhaps matching TRBD1 (5 bases). CDR1 SGHRS and CDR2 YFSETQ come from the germline V gene. This CDR3 is 15 amino acids long. In DNA form, the CDR3 reads TGCGCCAGCAGCTTAGACAGCCCGAACGCCGGGGAGCTGTTTTTT. It is translated as CASSLDSPNAGELFF.

This clonotype has more than one count but fewer than ten. The chain employs TRBV5-5 and TRBJ2-7; 10 nucleotides line up with TRBD2. V gave up 5 bases and J gave up 7 bases; unmatched junction bases: 6. Germline V gene lookup returns CDR1 SGHKS and CDR2 YYEKEE (reference sequence). This CDR3 spans 13 amino acids. The CDR3 spells CASSFRTSGEQYF. The CDR3, as DNA: TGTGCCAGCAGTTTCCGGACTAGCGGAGAGCAGTACTTC.

The chain carries TRBV24-1 and TRBJ2-5, with 10 bases matching TRBD1. There are 15 residues in the CDR3. Trimming removed 5 bases from V and 7 bases from J; junction bases left unmatched: 9. Germline CDR1 and CDR2: KGHDR and SFDVKD. CDR3 sequence: CATSVRQGARVTQYF. CDR3 sequence (DNA): TGTGCCACCAGTGTAAGACAGGGGGCGAGGGTGACCCAGTACTTC.

Here the CDR3 reads CSAMWEPGLGGYTF. The DNA for the CDR3 is TGCAGTGCTATGTGGGAGCCTGGCTTGGGTGGCTACACCTTC. V gene TRBV20-1 combines with J gene TRBJ1-2; no definite D call. Trimming stripped 4 bases from V and 7 bases from J, with 19 bases between. CDR1 is DFQATT, CDR2 SNEGSKA, per germline (reference sequence). The CDR3 consists of 14 residues.

This clonotype was observed a few times. The J gene is TRBJ2-7, the V gene TRBV5-1; 8 bases line up with TRBD1. In germline, CDR1 is SGHRS, CDR2 YFSETQ. V shed 0 bases and J 3 bases; nucleotides not matched to a gene: 5. This CDR3 contains 15 residues. In nucleotides, the CDR3 is TGCGCCAGCAGCTTGGCGGACAGGGTGGACTACGAGCAGTACTTC. It codes for CASSLADRVDYEQYF.

This clonotype was found many times. The V and J genes are TRBV5-1 and TRBJ1-6; a possible D gene is TRBD1 (6 bases). V was pared by 3 bases and J by 10 bases, with 11 bases between. The CDR3 loop spans 13 amino acids. Germline CDR1 reads SGHRS; CDR2 reads YFSETQ. The CDR3 spells CASSYAGESPLHF. CDR3 coding DNA: TGCGCCAGCAGCTATGCAGGGGAATCACCCCTCCACTTT.

This sequence joins TRBV20-1 and TRBJ2-7, with a tentative D call TRBD2 (6 bases). V lost 3 bases and J lost 2, with 14 bases in between. The CDR3 contains 14 residues. The germline CDR1 and CDR2 sequences are DFQATT and SNEGSKA (reference sequence). The CDR3 DNA sequence: TGCAGTGCTAGTGGGCGGGAATCCCCCTACGAGCAGTACTTC. Protein: CSASGRESPYEQYF.

The chain has TRBV24-1 and TRBJ2-3; 9 bases are a match to TRBD2. Germline CDR1 and CDR2: KGHDR and SFDVKD. V gave up 1 base and J gave up 6 bases; unmatched junction bases: 10. CDR3 length: 17 residues. The CDR3 DNA sequence: TGTGCCACCAGTGATTTTTGGCGGGAGGGGATTGAGGATACGCAGTATTTT. Translating it yields CATSDFWREGIEDTQYF.